Below, 5 T cell receptor beta chains from the same sample are listed, as sequenced in a study of T cell responses to AZD1222 COVID-19 vaccine. Here immunoSEQ multiplex PCR was the method, and the copy in TCRdb shows in-frame clones only, minus some. The table records more than 95,000 clones, 88% of them present only once. Here the sequenced sample was peripheral blood, taken on day 0 of AZD1222 vaccination. Receptors originate from an adult in good health.

This clone was detected a few times. The chain uses TRBV12-3 or TRBV12-4 and TRBJ1-1; a weak D match, TRBD1 (6 bases). The CDR3 length is 13 residues. Trimming removed 9 bases from V and 7 bases from J, with 18 bases in between. The CDR3 bases are TGTGCCAGTCAAGGGGGGGCCCGGGGTGAAGCTTTCTTT. Amino acid sequence: CASQGGARGEAFF.

This chain connects TRBV4-1 to TRBJ2-2; D is possibly TRBD1 or TRBD2 (6 bases each). Germline V gives CDR1 MGHRA, CDR2 YSYEKL. Trimming stripped 3 bases from V and 8 bases from J, with 16 bases between. This CDR3 contains 15 residues. CDR3 amino acids: CASSQGWGASGELFF. In DNA form, the CDR3 reads TGCGCCAGCAGCCAGGGTTGGGGGGCTTCTGGGGAGCTGTTTTTT.

The chain carries TRBV19 and TRBJ2-7; D gene unclear. The V gene's germline CDR1 is LNHDA and CDR2 SQIVND (reference sequence). Trimming stripped 4 bases from V and 6 bases from J, with 7 bases between. The CDR3 extends over 11 amino acids. The CDR3 DNA reads as TGTGCCAGTAGTACCAGTAGCGAGCAGTACTTC. Translated: CASSTSSEQYF.

This chain links TRBV6-6 with TRBJ2-3; 8 nucleotides align to TRBD2. Per the germline V gene, CDR1 is MNHNY and CDR2 is SVGAGI (reference sequence). J lost 5 bases, V lost 8 bases, and 12 bases had no gene match. This CDR3 has 15 residues. The DNA of the CDR3 is TGTGCCAGCTCCTGGAATCCCCTAGCGGGAGATACGCAGTATTTT. This translates into CASSWNPLAGDTQYF.

This chain uses TRBV6-5 with TRBJ2-7, with 8 nucleotides matching TRBD1. The CDR3 covers 15 residues. V trimming: 6 bases; J trimming: 1 base; junction bases outside the gene matches: 8. Germline V gene sequence: CDR1 MNHEY, CDR2 SVGAGI. The CDR3 DNA reads TGTGCCAGCAGGAAAAAGACAGGGGATTCCTACGAGCAGTACTTC. It translates to CASRKKTGDSYEQYF.